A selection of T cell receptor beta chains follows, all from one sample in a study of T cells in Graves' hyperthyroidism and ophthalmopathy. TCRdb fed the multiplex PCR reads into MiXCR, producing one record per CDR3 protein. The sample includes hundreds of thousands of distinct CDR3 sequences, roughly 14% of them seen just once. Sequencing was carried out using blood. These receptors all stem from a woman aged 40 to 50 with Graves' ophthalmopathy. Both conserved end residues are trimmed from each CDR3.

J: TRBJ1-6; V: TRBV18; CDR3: ASSPGDRENSPLH
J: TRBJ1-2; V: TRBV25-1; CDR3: ATSGDPYGYT
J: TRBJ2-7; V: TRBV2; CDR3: ASRMDRVREQY
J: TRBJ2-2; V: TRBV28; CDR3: ASSFDPDRGNTGELF
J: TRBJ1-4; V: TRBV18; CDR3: ASSDRAFRDEKLF
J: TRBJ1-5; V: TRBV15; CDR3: ATSWGGNQPQH
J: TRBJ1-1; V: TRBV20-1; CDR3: SAVGRMNTEAF
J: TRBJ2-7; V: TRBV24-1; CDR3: ATSDAGRMDGEQY
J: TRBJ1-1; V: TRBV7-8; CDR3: ASSFTTGIEAF
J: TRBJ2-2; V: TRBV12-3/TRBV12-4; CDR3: ASSLRGAREGGELF
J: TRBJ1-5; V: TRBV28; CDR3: ASIRERGRRQPQH
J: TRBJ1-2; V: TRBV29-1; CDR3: SVEDDGQKTDGYT
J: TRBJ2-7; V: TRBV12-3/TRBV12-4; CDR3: ASSFWDRGYEQY
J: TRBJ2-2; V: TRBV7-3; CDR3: ASSSATSGVNTGELF
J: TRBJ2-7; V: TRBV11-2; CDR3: ASSQPLIGRVYEQY
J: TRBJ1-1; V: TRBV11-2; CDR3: ASSLEENTEAF
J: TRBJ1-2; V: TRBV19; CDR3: AIQVQGYGYT
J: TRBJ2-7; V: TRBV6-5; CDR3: ASSYTSVDEQY
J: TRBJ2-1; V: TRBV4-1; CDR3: ASSQARGGYNEQF
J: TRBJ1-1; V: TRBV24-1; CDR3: AVRGNTEAF
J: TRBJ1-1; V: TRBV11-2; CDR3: ASSLFVNTEAF
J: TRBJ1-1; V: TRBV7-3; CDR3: ASSREGHSLEAF
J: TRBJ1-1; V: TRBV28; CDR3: ASSFYPFGTEAF
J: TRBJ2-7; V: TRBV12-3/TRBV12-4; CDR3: ASSLPAYEQY
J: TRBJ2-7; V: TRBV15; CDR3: ATSRGGTSGSYEQY
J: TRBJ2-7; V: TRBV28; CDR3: ASEKGQGPEQY
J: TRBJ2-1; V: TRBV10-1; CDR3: ASSGRNRGDNEQF
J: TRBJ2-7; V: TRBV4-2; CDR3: ASSQDVLAESYEQY
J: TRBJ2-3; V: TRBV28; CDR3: ASSGPLAGYLTDTQY
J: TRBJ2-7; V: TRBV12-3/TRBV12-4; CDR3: ASSFGAVEQY
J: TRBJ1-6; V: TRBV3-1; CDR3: ASSQVQGASPLH
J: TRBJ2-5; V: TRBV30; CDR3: AWSWGLAGAGETQY
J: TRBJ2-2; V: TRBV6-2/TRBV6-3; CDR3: ASSTTSGGTGELF
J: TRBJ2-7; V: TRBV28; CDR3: ASSVPSGSSYEQY
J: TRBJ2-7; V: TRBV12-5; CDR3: ASGLLSYEQY
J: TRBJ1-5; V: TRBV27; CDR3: APHQPQH
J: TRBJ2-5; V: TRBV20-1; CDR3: SARVRETQY
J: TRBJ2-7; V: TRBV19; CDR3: ASRKSSTGEQY
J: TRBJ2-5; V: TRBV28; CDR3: ASSFGGLETQY
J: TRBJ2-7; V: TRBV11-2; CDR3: ASSWDREQY
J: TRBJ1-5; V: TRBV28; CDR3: ASSLIVLSGDQPQH
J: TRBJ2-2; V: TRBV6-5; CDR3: ASSYGRRTISGELF
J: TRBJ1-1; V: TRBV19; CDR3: GGREGHMNTEAF
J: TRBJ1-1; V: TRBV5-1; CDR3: ASSSAAGQGGTEAF
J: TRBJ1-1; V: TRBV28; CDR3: ASSVDPRVNTEAF
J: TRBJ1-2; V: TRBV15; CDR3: ATGTLYGYT